This is a list of T cell receptor beta chains from one sample in a study of long-term antiretroviral therapy in people with HIV. Profiling relied on immunoSEQ multiplex PCR, and the TCRdb table lists in-frame clones only, not all of them. The sample has about 26,000 clones; around 83% are singletons. Sequenced here: unsorted PBMCs, sampled 2.9 years after starting antiretroviral therapy. These receptors originate from a man in his forties or fifties with HIV. The CDR3 runs from the conserved cysteine through the conserved F or W. The D gene is left open where the match is weak. Only some rows state a clone size, as once, few, many or a class for expanded clones.

TRBV18	TRBD1	.	TRBJ1-3	16	CASSPLDRAAGNTIYF	TGTGCCAGCTCACCCTTGGACAGGGCGGCCGGAAACACCATATATTTT
TRBV5-1	TRBD1	once	TRBJ1-1	16	CASSGSQGGGGTEAFF	TGCGCCAGCAGCGGATCTCAGGGGGGGGGAGGGACTGAAGCTTTCTTT
TRBV4-1	.	.	TRBJ1-3	16	CASSHLTASVLNTIYF	TGCGCCAGCAGCCACCTCACAGCCAGCGTACTAAACACCATATATTTT
TRBV27	.	.	TRBJ2-3	13	CASSLSSTDTQYF	TGTGCCAGCAGTTTATCGAGCACAGATACGCAGTATTTT
TRBV7-8	.	few	TRBJ1-6	14	CASSLSQENSPLHF	TGTGCCAGCAGCTTATCGCAGGAGAATTCACCCCTCCACTTT
TRBV7-9	.	.	TRBJ2-2	15	CASSTPRLGTGELFF	TGTGCCAGCAGCACGCCGAGACTAGGGACCGGGGAGCTGTTTTTT
TRBV6-5	.	.	TRBJ2-7	14	CASSYGEGPYEQYF	TGTGCCAGCAGTTACGGTGAGGGCCCCTACGAGCAGTACTTC
TRBV7-9	.	.	TRBJ2-7	14	CARDIGSSWDEQYF	TGTGCTAGGGACATCGGCTCCAGCTGGGACGAGCAGTACTTC
TRBV7-2	.	.	TRBJ1-6	14	CASSLAAASSPLHF	TGTGCCAGCAGCTTGGCGGCCGCTTCTTCACCCCTCCACTTT
TRBV7-6	.	.	TRBJ2-1	12	CASSSYYNEQFF	TGTGCCAGCAGCTCCTACTACAATGAGCAGTTCTTC
TRBV29-1	.	few	TRBJ1-2	12	CSVDSGLYGYTF	TGCAGCGTTGATTCAGGGCTCTATGGCTACACCTTC
TRBV20-1	.	.	TRBJ2-3	10	CSASGDTQYF	TGCAGTGCTAGTGGAGATACGCAGTATTTT
TRBV29-1	.	.	TRBJ1-1	13	CSVEVARNTEAFF	TGCAGCGTTGAGGTTGCAAGGAACACTGAAGCTTTCTTT
TRBV7-9	TRBD1	.	TRBJ2-2	15	CASMSGGKNTGELFF	TGTGCCAGCATGTCAGGGGGAAAGAACACCGGGGAGCTGTTTTTT
TRBV5-1	.	.	TRBJ1-4	14	CASSLSATNEKLFF	TGCGCCAGCAGCTTGAGTGCAACTAATGAAAAACTGTTTTTT
TRBV27	.	.	TRBJ2-1	13	CASSFGLYNEQFF	TGTGCCAGCAGTTTCGGGCTTTACAATGAGCAGTTCTTC
TRBV11-3	.	once	TRBJ2-1	15	CASSFSGAGGNEQFF	TGTGCCAGCAGCTTTAGCGGGGCAGGGGGGAATGAGCAGTTCTTC
TRBV5-5	.	.	TRBJ1-5	14	CASTPGPGDQPQHF	TGTGCCAGCACCCCGGGACCAGGGGATCAGCCCCAGCATTTT
TRBV6-5	.	.	TRBJ2-2	11	CASSYAGELFF	TGTGCCAGCAGTTACGCCGGGGAGCTGTTTTTT
TRBV7-2	TRBD1	once	TRBJ1-2	16	CASSFGGGRGLYGYTF	TGTGCCAGCAGCTTCGGAGGGGGCAGGGGGCTTTATGGCTACACCTTC
TRBV7-9	TRBD2	.	TRBJ2-7	14	CASSLAGGNIEQYF	TGTGCCAGCAGCTTAGCGGGGGGGAATATCGAGCAGTACTTC
TRBV2	.	.	TRBJ1-5	16	CASSETGPWDNQPQHF	TGTGCCAGCAGCGAAACGGGACCGTGGGACAATCAGCCCCAGCATTTT
TRBV6-1	.	.	TRBJ2-7	14	CASQNREGLYEQYF	TGTGCCAGCCAAAACAGGGAAGGCCTCTACGAGCAGTACTTC
TRBV28	.	.	TRBJ2-3	16	CASSLRAGTSTDTQYF	TGTGCCAGCAGTTTGCGGGCGGGGACTAGCACAGATACGCAGTATTTT
TRBV6-6	.	.	TRBJ2-7	15	CASSYSGDRHYEQYF	TGTGCCAGCAGTTACTCGGGTGACAGACACTACGAGCAGTACTTC
TRBV11-2	TRBD1	.	TRBJ2-1	15	CASSHRGLDDNEQFF	TGTGCCAGCAGCCACAGGGGGCTAGACGACAATGAGCAGTTCTTC
TRBV5-1	.	.	TRBJ1-6	15	CASSLAVVGDSPLHF	TGCGCCAGCAGCTTGGCCGTGGTGGGGGATTCACCCCTCCACTTT
TRBV2	.	.	TRBJ1-5	16	CASSAQGRGLNQPQHF	TGTGCCAGCAGTGCGCAGGGGCGGGGGCTTAATCAGCCCCAGCATTTT
TRBV6-1	.	.	TRBJ1-2	14	CDVTPGGAGYGYTF	TGTGACGTAACCCCGGGGGGCGCTGGCTATGGCTACACCTTC
TRBV6-1	.	.	TRBJ2-2	14	CASSVRAGTGELFF	TGTGCCAGCAGTGTGAGGGCGGGTACCGGGGAGCTGTTTTTT
TRBV2	TRBD2	.	TRBJ2-1	15	CASRSGGFLGNEQFF	TGTGCCAGCAGAAGCGGGGGGTTTCTAGGAAATGAGCAGTTCTTC
TRBV5-4	.	once	TRBJ2-2	11	CASSFLGELFF	TGTGCCAGCAGCTTCCTCGGGGAGCTGTTTTTT
TRBV4-3	TRBD1	once	TRBJ1-5	15	CASSQGRQGNQPQHF	TGCGCCAGCAGCCAAGGAAGACAGGGGAATCAGCCCCAGCATTTT
TRBV5-1	TRBD1	.	TRBJ2-3	16	CASSLAGGAGADTQYF	TGCGCCAGCAGCTTGGCAGGGGGCGCAGGGGCAGATACGCAGTATTTT
TRBV28	.	.	TRBJ2-1	15	CASTYRRALVNEQFF	TGTGCCAGCACTTATAGGAGGGCGCTGGTCAATGAGCAGTTCTTC
TRBV5-5	.	.	TRBJ2-7	12	CASSLWAGEQYF	TGTGCCAGCAGCTTGTGGGCGGGAGAGCAGTACTTC
TRBV19	TRBD1	.	TRBJ1-5	16	CASSDGTGYADQPQHF	TGTGCCAGTAGTGACGGGACAGGGTATGCCGATCAGCCCCAGCATTTT
TRBV4-2	TRBD1	.	TRBJ2-3	15	CASSQPGQITDTQYF	TGTGCCAGCAGCCAACCGGGACAGATCACAGATACGCAGTATTTT
TRBV27	.	few	TRBJ2-7	13	CASSLGRGYEQYF	TGTGCCAGCAGTTTAGGAAGGGGTTACGAGCAGTACTTC
TRBV13	.	.	TRBJ1-1	16	CASSPDNRVMNTEAFF	TGTGCCAGCAGCCCCGATAACAGGGTCATGAACACTGAAGCTTTCTTT
TRBV28	.	.	TRBJ2-3	12	CATRLNTDTQYF	TGTGCCACCAGGTTAAACACAGATACGCAGTATTTT
TRBV5-1	.	.	TRBJ1-1	14	CASSADPKNTEAFF	TGCGCCAGCAGCGCCGACCCTAAGAACACTGAAGCTTTCTTT
TRBV5-8	.	.	TRBJ2-7	13	CASSLDGTYEQYF	TGTGCCAGCAGCTTGGACGGAACCTACGAGCAGTACTTC
TRBV9	.	.	TRBJ2-3	15	CASSVGVDSTDTQYF	TGTGCCAGCAGCGTGGGAGTTGATAGCACAGATACGCAGTATTTT
TRBV18	.	.	TRBJ1-4	15	CASSPQGRVNEKLFF	TGTGCCAGCTCACCACAGGGTCGGGTGAATGAAAAACTGTTTTTT
TRBV5-1	.	few	TRBJ1-2	12	CASSLNGNGYTF	TGCGCCAGCAGCTTGAACGGGAATGGCTACACCTTC
TRBV4-1	.	.	TRBJ2-4	16	CASSQDGRRTGNIQYF	TGCGCCAGCAGCCAAGATGGTAGGCGGACCGGAAACATTCAGTACTTC
TRBV28	TRBD2	.	TRBJ2-5	14	CASSGAGGRETQYF	TGTGCCAGCAGTGGGGCGGGGGGAAGGGAGACCCAGTACTTC
TRBV7-9	.	once	TRBJ1-1	11	CASSFGGYAFF	TGTGCCAGCAGCTTCGGGGGATACGCTTTCTTT
TRBV6-1	TRBD1	.	TRBJ1-5	14	CASSDRGLNQPQHF	TGTGCCAGCAGTGACAGGGGGCTAAATCAGCCCCAGCATTTT
TRBV9	TRBD1	.	TRBJ1-6	15	CASSPQGQYNSPLHF	TGTGCCAGCAGCCCTCAGGGACAGTATAATTCACCCCTCCACTTT
TRBV6-1	TRBD2	.	TRBJ2-7	20	CASCGSWGPRTSGASYEQYF	TGTGCCAGCTGTGGGTCCTGGGGACCTCGGACTAGCGGGGCCTCCTACGAGCAGTACTTC
TRBV7-6	TRBD2	.	TRBJ2-2	18	CASSSGLAETSNTGELFF	TGTGCCAGCAGCTCTGGACTAGCGGAAACTTCGAACACCGGGGAGCTGTTTTTT
TRBV5-4	TRBD1	.	TRBJ2-1	16	CASSQKTGGSYNEQFF	TGTGCCAGCAGTCAAAAAACAGGGGGCTCCTACAATGAGCAGTTCTTC
TRBV25-1	.	few	TRBJ2-6	15	CASSEFDSGANVLTF	TGTGCCAGCAGTGAGTTTGACTCTGGGGCCAACGTCCTGACTTTC
TRBV4-3	TRBD2	.	TRBJ2-1	15	CASSQIAGGYNEQFF	TGCGCCAGCAGCCAAATAGCGGGGGGGTACAATGAGCAGTTCTTC
TRBV11-1	.	.	TRBJ1-4	15	CASSLMGEGGEKLFF	TGTGCCAGCAGCTTGATGGGGGAAGGAGGTGAAAAACTGTTTTTT
TRBV19	TRBD1	.	TRBJ1-4	16	CASRLISGTGGEKLFF	TGTGCCAGTAGACTCATCTCCGGGACAGGGGGCGAAAAACTGTTTTTT
TRBV7-9	TRBD2	once	TRBJ2-3	15	CASSGSGGATDTQYF	TGTGCCAGCAGCGGTAGCGGGGGGGCCACAGATACGCAGTATTTT